This passage covers 32 T cell receptor beta chains from one sample sequenced in a study of blood T cell repertoires in COVID-19. Assay used: immunoSEQ multiplex PCR; TCRdb lists only in-frame clones, some missing. The sample includes approximately 60,000 clones, roughly 84% of them seen just once. The source material was peripheral blood. The source is a woman aged 80 or over with active or convalescent COVID-19.

This clone has just one count. The J gene is TRBJ1-5, the V gene TRBV7-9; possible D gene TRBD1, 5 bases. The CDR3 extends over 15 amino acids. From germline, CDR1 is SEHNR and CDR2 FQNEAQ (reference sequence). The germline V and J ends were trimmed by 0 bases and 3 bases, with 9 bases remaining between them. The CDR3 region is CASSLASRVNQPQHF. The CDR3 nucleotides are TGTGCCAGCAGCTTAGCAAGCAGGGTCAATCAGCCCCAGCATTTT. Looking up the rest from reference TRBV7-9 and TRBJ1-5 gives the full variable domain: DTGVSQNPRHKITKRGQNVTFRCDPISEHNRLYWYRQTLGQGPEFLTYFQNEAQLEKSRLLSDRFSAERPKGSFSTLEIQRTEQGDSAMYLCASSLASRVNQPQHFGDGTRLSIL.

The J gene is TRBJ1-3, the V gene TRBV11-2; 7 bases line up with TRBD1. The CDR3 covers 16 residues. Germline V gene lookup returns CDR1 SGHAT and CDR2 FQNNGV. V was clipped by 3 bases and J by 3 bases; unmatched bases: 8. The CDR3 DNA sequence: TGTGCCAGCAGCTTCGACAGGGCCTCATTTGGAAACACCATATATTTT. Translating gives CASSFDRASFGNTIYF.

The chain is built from TRBV5-6 and TRBJ2-4, with D hard to call. CDR3 length: 12 residues. Trimming left V 0 bases short and J 6 bases short, with 4 bases between. The V gene's germline CDR1 is SGHDT and CDR2 YYEEEE. The CDR3 DNA reads as TGTGCCAGCAGCTTGGGCGGAAACATTCAGTACTTC. As protein: CASSLGGNIQYF.

The chain employs TRBV5-8 and TRBJ1-1; D is perhaps TRBD1 (5 bases). Germline V CDR1 and CDR2: SGHTS, YDEGEE. The germline V and J ends were trimmed by 0 bases and 0 bases, with 9 bases remaining between them. This CDR3 region has 15 residues. The CDR3 nucleotides read TGTGCCAGCAGCTTGGGTTTGGGGCTGAACACTGAAGCTTTCTTT. It translates to CASSLGLGLNTEAFF.

The rearrangement joins TRBV7-3 to TRBJ2-3; tentatively, D is TRBD1 (5 bases). Germline assignment: CDR1 SGHTA and CDR2 FQGTGA. The CDR3 loop spans 13 amino acids. Trimming cost V 9 bases and J 2 bases, with 12 bases left between them. CDR3 nucleotides: TGTGCCAGTGGTGGGGCGAACACAGATACGCAGTATTTT. Its protein product is CASGGANTDTQYF. The full variable domain, completed using reference TRBV7-3 and TRBJ2-3, is GAGVSQTPSNKVTEKGKYVELRCDPISGHTALYWYRQSLGQGPEFLIYFQGTGAADDSGLPNDRFFAVRPEGSVSTLKIQRTERGDSAVYLCASGGANTDTQYFGPGTRLTVL.

The chain is built from TRBV5-1 and TRBJ2-5, with D perhaps TRBD2 (5 bases). The CDR3 runs 15 residues. Germline CDR1 is SGHRS and CDR2 is YFSETQ. Deletions cut 1 base from V and 2 bases from J, with 12 bases between. The CDR3 is CASSLPGERQETQYF. Written as DNA, the CDR3 is TGCGCCAGCAGCTTGCCTGGGGAGCGGCAAGAGACCCAGTACTTC.

The V call is TRBV30, the J call TRBJ1-2; TRBD1 aligns across 7 bases. This CDR3 is 13 amino acids long. The junction had 7 bases not matched to a gene; V was cut back by 3 bases and J by 6 bases. CDR1 and CDR2 (germline): GTSNPN, SVGIG (reference sequence). The CDR3 bases are TGTGCCTGGAGGACCCGGGACAGCCATGGCTACACCTTC. Protein sequence: CAWRTRDSHGYTF.

The CDR3 DNA reads TGTGCCAGCAGCTTATTACCGGGACAGATGAACACTGAAGCTTTCTTT. It encodes CASSLLPGQMNTEAFF. The chain combines TRBV7-9 with TRBJ1-1, with TRBD1 matching 7 bases. V shed 2 bases and J 0 bases; nucleotides not matched to a gene: 6. The CDR3 spans 16 residues. The germline V gene encodes CDR1 SEHNR and CDR2 FQNEAQ (reference sequence).

This clone was picked up a small number of times. V and J are TRBV5-1 and TRBJ1-1; 7 bases map to TRBD1. V was pared by 0 bases and J by 0 bases, with 2 bases of the junction left unmatched. The germline CDR1 and CDR2 sequences are SGHRS and YFSETQ. The CDR3 is 15 amino acids. The CDR3 DNA is TGCGCCAGCAGCTTGGAGGGACAGATGAACACTGAAGCTTTCTTT. Protein product: CASSLEGQMNTEAFF.

This clone was counted a single time. The V call is TRBV27, the J call TRBJ2-1, with 8 bases identical to TRBD1. The junction had 1 base not matched to a gene; V was cut back by 6 bases and J by 0 bases. CDR1 is MNHEY, CDR2 SMNVEV, per germline (reference sequence). There are 14 residues in the CDR3. CDR3 DNA: TGTGCCAGCAGGACAGGGGACTCCTACAATGAGCAGTTCTTC. Translated, it gives CASRTGDSYNEQFF.

This clone was seen a single time. The chain combines TRBV5-6 with TRBJ2-7; tentatively, D is TRBD1 (6 bases). The germline V and J ends were trimmed by 4 bases and 3 bases, with 14 bases remaining between them. Germline CDR1 is SGHDT and CDR2 is YYEEEE. This CDR3 region has 14 residues. The CDR3 reads CASSRDQGFYEQYF. The CDR3 nucleotides are TGTGCCAGCAGCAGGGATCAGGGGTTCTACGAGCAGTACTTC.

The chain carries TRBV19 and TRBJ1-2; D uncertain. V was shortened by 3 bases and J by 3 bases, with 11 bases between the two germline ends. The CDR3 extends over 14 amino acids. CDR1 is LNHDA and CDR2 is SQIVND in the germline V gene (reference sequence). The CDR3 reads CASSINLGDYGYTF. The CDR3 DNA reads TGTGCCAGTAGTATTAACCTGGGAGACTATGGCTACACCTTC.

This chain links TRBV7-9 with TRBJ2-3; D gene uncertain. The CDR3 runs to 14 residues. CDR1 and CDR2 from the germline V gene are SEHNR and FQNEAQ (reference sequence). Between the trimmed V and J ends, which lost 2 bases and 4 bases, there was a span of 10 bases. CDR3 sequence reads: CASSLRGNSDTQYF. CDR3 DNA: TGTGCCAGCAGCTTAAGAGGAAATTCAGATACGCAGTATTTT.

This clone was found a few times. The gene calls are TRBV7-9 and TRBJ1-4; 7 nucleotides agree with TRBD1. This CDR3 is 19 amino acids long. From germline, CDR1 is SEHNR and CDR2 FQNEAQ (reference sequence). The ends lost 0 bases at V and 4 bases at J; junction bases unmatched: 14. CDR3 nucleotides: TGTGCCAGCAGCTTAGCCCAGACGGCGGACAGGTCCTTTAATGAAAAACTGTTTTTT. It codes for CASSLAQTADRSFNEKLFF. The whole variable domain, remainder taken from reference TRBV7-9 and TRBJ1-4, is DTGVSQNPRHKITKRGQNVTFRCDPISEHNRLYWYRQTLGQGPEFLTYFQNEAQLEKSRLLSDRFSAERPKGSFSTLEIQRTEQGDSAMYLCASSLAQTADRSFNEKLFFGSGTQLSVL.

J is TRBJ1-5 and V is TRBV6-2 or TRBV6-3; D unresolved. Trimming left V 4 bases short and J 9 bases short, with 10 bases between. Germline V CDR1 and CDR2: MNHEY, SVGEGT. This CDR3 region has 12 residues. The CDR3 protein is CASSSGVMPQHF. The CDR3 DNA sequence: TGTGCCAGCAGTTCCGGTGTGATGCCCCAGCATTTT.

This clone was counted a single time. V is TRBV5-1 and J is TRBJ2-5; maybe TRBD1 (6 bases). V lost 4 bases and J lost 4, with 14 bases in between. Germline CDR1 is SGHRS and CDR2 is YFSETQ. CDR3 length equals 14 residues. Here the CDR3 DNA reads TGCGCCAGCAGCCAGGGGACGGCGAGAGAGACCCAGTACTTC. This sequence encodes CASSQGTARETQYF. The full variable domain, in which reference TRBV5-1 and TRBJ2-5 provide the parts outside the CDR3, is KAGVTQTPRYLIKTRGQQVTLSCSPISGHRSVSWYQQTPGQGLQFLFEYFSETQRNKGNFPGRFSGRQFSNSRSEMNVSTLELGDSALYLCASSQGTARETQYFGPGTRLLVL.

In this sample, this clone turned up a few times. This sequence joins TRBV9 and TRBJ1-2, with TRBD1 identical over 7 bases. CDR1 is SGDLS, CDR2 YYNGEE, per germline. V lost 4 bases, J lost 8 bases, and 11 bases stayed unmatched. The CDR3 length is 14 residues. The CDR3 loop is CASSLRQGMWGYTF. CDR3 nucleotide sequence: TGTGCCAGCAGCCTCAGACAGGGTATGTGGGGCTACACCTTC. Full variable domain (outside the CDR3, taken from reference TRBV9 and TRBJ1-2): DSGVTQTPKHLITATGQRVTLRCSPRSGDLSVYWYQQSLDQGLQFLIQYYNGEERAKGNILERFSAQQFPDLHSELNLSSLELGDSALYFCASSLRQGMWGYTFGSGTRLTVV.

This clone appeared a few times. The chain joins TRBV3-1 (or the pseudogene TRBV3-2) to TRBJ1-3; the D is unclear. Trimming took 1 base from V and 0 from J, leaving 4 bases between them. Germline V gene data show CDR1 as LGHDT and CDR2 as YNNKEL (reference sequence). The CDR3 extends over 14 amino acids. For the CDR3, the DNA is TGTGCCAGCAGCCAAGGTAGCTCTGGAAACACCATATATTTT. This gives the protein CASSQGSSGNTIYF.

This clone was counted a few times. The V call is TRBV6-1, the J call TRBJ2-7, with 7 bases lining up with TRBD2. This CDR3 comprises 14 residues. Germline V gene sequence: CDR1 MNHNS, CDR2 SASEGT. V gave up 3 bases and J gave up 3 bases; unmatched junction bases: 5. CDR3 sequence reads: CASSEGLADYEQYF. The CDR3 nucleotides read TGTGCCAGCAGTGAGGGGCTAGCGGACTACGAGCAGTACTTC.

V is TRBV5-1 and J is TRBJ2-2, with unresolved D. The germline V gene encodes CDR1 SGHRS and CDR2 YFSETQ. V dropped 2 bases and J dropped 4 bases, with 12 bases sitting between them. This CDR3 region has 15 residues. The CDR3 loop is CASSFTFGSTGELFF. CDR3 in DNA: TGCGCCAGCAGCTTCACGTTCGGTAGCACCGGGGAGCTGTTTTTT.

The chain carries TRBV7-3 and TRBJ1-2; 12 bases are shared with TRBD1. Germline CDR1 reads SGHTA; CDR2 reads FQGTGA. V gave up 5 bases and J gave up 6 bases; unmatched junction bases: 7. This CDR3 region has 15 residues. The CDR3 protein is CASSRDRGRTDGYTF. The CDR3 DNA reads as TGTGCCAGCAGCCGGGACAGGGGGCGAACGGATGGCTACACCTTC.

The genes are TRBV12-5 and TRBJ1-1; tentatively, D is TRBD1 (5 bases). Trimming cost V 9 bases and J 2 bases, with 19 bases left between them. The CDR3 loop spans 15 amino acids. CDR1 and CDR2 from the germline V gene are LGHNT and FRNRAP. The CDR3 reads CASRQGELINTEAFF. In DNA form, the CDR3 reads TGTGCTAGCCGCCAGGGTGAGCTCATAAACACTGAAGCTTTCTTT. Based on the CDR3 plus reference TRBV12-5 and TRBJ1-1, the full variable domain is DARVTQTPRHKVTEMGQEVTMRCQPILGHNTVFWYRQTMMQGLELLAYFRNRAPLDDSGMPKDRFSAEMPDATLATLKIQPSEPRDSAVYFCASRQGELINTEAFFGQGTRLTVV.

CDR3 region: CASSTPGTGGRELFF. CDR3 nucleotides: TGTGCCAGCAGCACCCCCGGGACAGGGGGCAGGGAACTGTTTTTT. The genes are TRBV5-6 and TRBJ1-4; TRBD1 agrees at 12 bases. V gave up 4 bases and J gave up 12 bases; unmatched junction bases: 10. The CDR3 has 15 amino acids. CDR1 and CDR2 from the germline V gene are SGHDT and YYEEEE.

The rearrangement uses TRBV5-6 and TRBJ1-4; 7 bases are shared with TRBD1. The CDR3 totals 15 residues. With V trimmed by 4 bases and J by 2 bases, 5 bases remained unmatched. CDR1 and CDR2 (germline): SGHDT, YYEEEE. The CDR3 sequence: CASSGWDSTNEKLFF. The CDR3 bases are TGTGCCAGCAGCGGATGGGACAGCACTAATGAAAAACTGTTTTTT.

This chain connects TRBV15 to TRBJ2-3; D not resolved. Germline V lookup: CDR1 LNHNV, CDR2 YYDKDF (reference sequence). Trimming pared 5 bases from V and 5 bases from J, leaving 11 bases between. The length of the CDR3 is 13 residues. The CDR3 DNA sequence: TGTGCCACCAGCGTCGTTGGCTTAGATACGCAGTATTTT. It specifies CATSVVGLDTQYF.

This clone occurred a few times. This chain links TRBV12-3 or TRBV12-4 with TRBJ1-1; D remains unclear. The CDR3 loop spans 12 amino acids. The germline V and J ends were trimmed by 8 bases and 7 bases, with 14 bases remaining between them. CDR3 residues: CASGPGGREAFF. The CDR3 DNA reads TGTGCCAGCGGCCCGGGAGGGCGTGAAGCTTTCTTT.

This clone has just a few counts. The chain couples TRBV7-6 to TRBJ1-5; 8 bases are a match to TRBD1. Per germline, CDR1 SGHVS and CDR2 FNYEAQ. The CDR3 loop spans 15 amino acids. Germline trimming cut 2 bases from V and 4 bases from J; bases unmatched to any gene: 4. CDR3 DNA sequence: TGTGCCAGCAGCTTAATCGGACAGGGAAATCAGCCCCAGCATTTT. Amino acid sequence: CASSLIGQGNQPQHF.

This clone was seen at least ten times. J is TRBJ2-7 and V is TRBV10-3; TRBD2 agrees at 12 bases. The germline V gene has CDR1 ENHRY and CDR2 SYGVKD. The CDR3 contains 12 residues. The V segment lost 11 bases and the J segment 4 bases; nucleotides outside the gene matches: 3. CDR3 in DNA: TGTGCCTCGACTAGCGGGGGTTACGAGCAGTACTTC. It encodes CASTSGGYEQYF.

The chain is built from TRBV9 and TRBJ2-3; tentative D call: TRBD2 (7 bases). The length of the CDR3 is 17 residues. Trimming removed 0 bases at V and 0 bases at J, with 14 bases between. Germline CDR1 reads SGDLS; CDR2 reads YYNGEE. CDR3 nucleotide sequence: TGTGCCAGCAGCGTAGTAGGGGGGGCCCCTAGCACAGATACGCAGTATTTT. This gives the protein CASSVVGGAPSTDTQYF.

The chain couples TRBV19 to TRBJ2-1; D may be TRBD2 (5 bases). CDR1 LNHDA and CDR2 SQIVND come from the germline V gene (reference sequence). Trimming took 3 bases from V and 7 from J, leaving 16 bases between them. The CDR3 is 15 amino acids. CDR3 DNA: TGTGCCAGTAGTATCCCCACACTAGGAAGGAATGAGCAGTTCTTC. Translating gives CASSIPTLGRNEQFF.

The CDR3 DNA reads TGTGCCACCAGCAGAGATGGGGGCGCATGGGAGACCCAGTACTTC. It is translated as CATSRDGGAWETQYF. The V and J genes are TRBV15 and TRBJ2-5, with a possible D match to TRBD1 (6 bases). The CDR3 runs 15 residues. The V end lost 0 bases, the J end lost 5 bases, and 13 bases lay between the germline ends. Per the germline V gene, CDR1 is LNHNV and CDR2 is YYDKDF (reference sequence).

The chain links TRBV5-1 to TRBJ1-2; 7 nucleotides align to TRBD1. Germline CDR1 reads SGHRS; CDR2 reads YFSETQ. The CDR3 runs 14 residues. Trimming removed 5 bases from V and 2 bases from J; junction bases left unmatched: 6. The CDR3: CASRREQGNYGYTF. CDR3 nucleotides: TGCGCCAGCAGGCGAGAACAGGGGAACTATGGCTACACCTTC.